Below are 6 T cell receptor beta chains sequenced from a single sample in a study of memory CD4+ T cells and cytomegalovirus serostatus. Some clones are missing from TCRdb's copy, which holds only in-frame ones; the method was immunoSEQ multiplex PCR. The sample holds some 30,000 clones, around 74% seen once. The sort gate was single viable CD3+CD4+CD8-CD45RO+ cells for memory CD4+ T cells. Material for sequencing was memory CD4+ T cells from blood. These TCRs come from an adult in good health and CMV-seronegative. Some clones in this sample may be carry-over from other donors' samples.

The chain is built from TRBV10-3 and TRBJ2-5, with D perhaps matching TRBD1 or TRBD2 (5 bases each). The germline V gene has CDR1 ENHRY and CDR2 SYGVKD. The CDR3 has 18 amino acids. V was clipped by 0 bases and J by 3 bases, with 20 bases between them. The CDR3 loop reads CAISESAYTGTKKETQYF. CDR3 sequence (DNA): TGTGCCATCAGTGAGTCGGCTTACACCGGGACCAAGAAAGAGACCCAGTACTTC.

The CDR3 here is CASSFARNTGELFF. The CDR3 coding sequence is TGTGCCAGCAGCTTCGCACGGAACACCGGGGAGCTGTTTTTT. The rearrangement joins TRBV7-9 to TRBJ2-2; D is undetermined. Per the germline V gene, CDR1 is SEHNR and CDR2 is FQNEAQ (reference sequence). The CDR3 contains 14 residues. The germline V and J ends were trimmed by 3 bases and 1 base, with 6 bases remaining between them.

The DNA of the CDR3 is TGTGCCAGCAGTTACGGTGCTAATGAAAAACTGTTTTTT. Translated, it gives CASSYGANEKLFF. The chain joins TRBV6-6 to TRBJ1-4; unclear D gene. Germline lookup yields CDR1 MNHNY and CDR2 SVGAGI (reference sequence). The V end lost 2 bases, the J end lost 3 bases, and 4 bases lay between the germline ends. The CDR3 length is 13 residues.

This sequence joins TRBV27 and TRBJ1-4; D not resolved. The V and J ends lost 4 bases and 4 bases respectively, with 19 bases between them. Germline CDR1 is MNHEY and CDR2 is SMNVEV (reference sequence). This CDR3 has 17 residues. CDR3 amino acids: CASSYQFFRQNNEKLFF. CDR3 coding DNA: TGTGCCAGCAGTTATCAGTTTTTCCGACAAAATAATGAAAAACTGTTTTTT.

The V call is TRBV30, the J call TRBJ2-7; D is unclear. This CDR3 is 13 amino acids long. The germline V gene has CDR1 GTSNPN and CDR2 SVGIG (reference sequence). V was cut by 2 bases and J by 0 bases, with 8 bases left in between. CDR3 nucleotide sequence: TGTGCCTGGAGTAAAGGTCCCTCCTACGAGCAGTACTTC. Amino acids: CAWSKGPSYEQYF.

The chain employs TRBV15 and TRBJ1-1, with TRBD1 matching 7 bases. The CDR3 is 15 amino acids. Germline lookup yields CDR1 LNHNV and CDR2 YYDKDF (reference sequence). V lost 0 bases, J lost 7 bases, and 8 bases stayed unmatched. The CDR3, as DNA: TGTGCCACCAGCAGAGATAGACAGGGAGTGGGTGAAGCTTTCTTT. Amino acid sequence: CATSRDRQGVGEAFF.